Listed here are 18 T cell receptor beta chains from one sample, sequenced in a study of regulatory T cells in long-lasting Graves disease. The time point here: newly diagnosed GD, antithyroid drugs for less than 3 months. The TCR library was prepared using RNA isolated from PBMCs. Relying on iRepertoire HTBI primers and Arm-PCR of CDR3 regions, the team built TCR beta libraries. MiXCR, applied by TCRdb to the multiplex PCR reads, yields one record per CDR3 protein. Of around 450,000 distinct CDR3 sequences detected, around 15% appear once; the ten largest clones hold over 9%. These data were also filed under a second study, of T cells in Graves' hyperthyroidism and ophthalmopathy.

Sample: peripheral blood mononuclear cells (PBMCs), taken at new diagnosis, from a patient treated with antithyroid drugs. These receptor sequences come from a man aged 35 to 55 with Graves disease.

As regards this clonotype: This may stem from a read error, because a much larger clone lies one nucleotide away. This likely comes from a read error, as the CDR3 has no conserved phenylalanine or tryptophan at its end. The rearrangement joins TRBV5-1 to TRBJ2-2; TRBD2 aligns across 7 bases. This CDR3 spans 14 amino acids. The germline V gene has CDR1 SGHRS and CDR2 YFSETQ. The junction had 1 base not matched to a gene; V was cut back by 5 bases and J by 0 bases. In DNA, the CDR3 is TGCGCCAGCAGTGCGGGGGCGAACACCGGGGAGCTGTTTTTG. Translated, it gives CASSAGANTGELFL.

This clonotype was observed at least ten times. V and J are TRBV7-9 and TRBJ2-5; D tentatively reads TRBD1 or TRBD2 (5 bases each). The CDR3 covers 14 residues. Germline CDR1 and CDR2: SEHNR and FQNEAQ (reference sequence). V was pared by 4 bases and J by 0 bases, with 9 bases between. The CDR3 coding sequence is TGTGCCAGCAGCTCCGGGACGTACCAAGAGACCCAGTACTTC. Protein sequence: CASSSGTYQETQYF.

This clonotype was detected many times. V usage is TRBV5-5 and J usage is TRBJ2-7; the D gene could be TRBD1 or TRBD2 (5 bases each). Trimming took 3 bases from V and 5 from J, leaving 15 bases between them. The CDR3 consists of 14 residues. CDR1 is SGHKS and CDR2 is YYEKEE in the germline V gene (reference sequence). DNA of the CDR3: TGTGCCAGCAGCTGGCGTGGGGGTAACGACGAGCAGTACTTC. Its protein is CASSWRGGNDEQYF.

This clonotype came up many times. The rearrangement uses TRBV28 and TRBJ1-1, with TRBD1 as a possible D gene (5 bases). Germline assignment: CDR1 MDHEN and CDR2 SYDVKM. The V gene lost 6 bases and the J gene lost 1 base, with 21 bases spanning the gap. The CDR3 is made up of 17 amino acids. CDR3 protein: CASRQRIDSRSNTEAFF. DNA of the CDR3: TGTGCCAGCAGGCAACGCATTGACAGCCGATCGAACACTGAAGCTTTCTTT. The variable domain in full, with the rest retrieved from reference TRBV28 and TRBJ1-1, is DVKVTQSSRYLVKRTGEKVFLECVQDMDHENMFWYRQDPGLGLRLIYFSYDVKMKEKGDIPEGYSVSREKKERFSLILESASTNQTSMYLCASRQRIDSRSNTEAFFGQGTRLTVV.

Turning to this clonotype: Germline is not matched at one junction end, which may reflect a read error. CDR3 protein: CASSQVGTGDNEQLF. CDR3 nucleotide sequence: TGCGCCAGCAGCCAAGTGGGGACAGGGGACAATGAGCAGCTCTTC. The chain carries TRBV4-1 and TRBJ2-1; 10 bases align to TRBD1. The germline CDR1 and CDR2 sequences are MGHRA and YSYEKL. This CDR3 region has 15 residues.

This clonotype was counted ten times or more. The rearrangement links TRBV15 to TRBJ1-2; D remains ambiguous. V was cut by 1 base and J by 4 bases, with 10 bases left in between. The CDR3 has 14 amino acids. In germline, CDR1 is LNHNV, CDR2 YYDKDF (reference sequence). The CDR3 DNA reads TGTGCCACCAGCAGAGCGAAAGCCAGCTATGGCTACACCTTC. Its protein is CATSRAKASYGYTF. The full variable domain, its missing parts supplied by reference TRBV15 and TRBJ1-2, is DAMVIQNPRYQVTQFGKPVTLSCSQTLNHNVMYWYQQKSSQAPKLLFHYYDKDFNNEADTPDNFQSRRPNTSFCFLDIRSPGLGDTAMYLCATSRAKASYGYTFGSGTRLTVV.

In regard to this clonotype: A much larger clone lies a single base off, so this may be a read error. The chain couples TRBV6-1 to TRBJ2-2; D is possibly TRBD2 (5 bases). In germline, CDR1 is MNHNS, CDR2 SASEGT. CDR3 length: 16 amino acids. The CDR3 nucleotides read TGTGCCAACAGTGAAGAGGGCTTTTTCCTCACCGGGGAGCTGTTTTTT. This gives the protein CANSEEGFFLTGELFF.

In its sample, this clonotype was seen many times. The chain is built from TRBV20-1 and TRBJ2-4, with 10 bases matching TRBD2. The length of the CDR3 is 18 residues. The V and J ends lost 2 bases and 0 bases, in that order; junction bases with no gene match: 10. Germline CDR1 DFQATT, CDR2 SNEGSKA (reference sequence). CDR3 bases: TGCAGTGCTAGAAGGGCCCTAGCGGGGGACGTAGCCAAAAACATTCAGTACTTC. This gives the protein CSARRALAGDVAKNIQYF.

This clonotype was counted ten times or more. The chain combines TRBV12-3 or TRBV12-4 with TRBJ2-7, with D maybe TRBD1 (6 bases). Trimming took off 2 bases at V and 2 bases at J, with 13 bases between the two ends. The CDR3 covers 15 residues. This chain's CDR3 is CASSLWGRGTYEQYF. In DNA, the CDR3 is TGTGCCAGCAGTTTATGGGGCAGGGGAACCTACGAGCAGTACTTC.

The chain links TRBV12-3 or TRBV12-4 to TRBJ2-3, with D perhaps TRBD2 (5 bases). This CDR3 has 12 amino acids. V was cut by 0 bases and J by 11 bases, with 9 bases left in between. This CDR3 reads CASSLAGEKQYF. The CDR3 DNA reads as TGTGCCAGCAGTTTAGCGGGAGAAAAGCAGTATTTT.

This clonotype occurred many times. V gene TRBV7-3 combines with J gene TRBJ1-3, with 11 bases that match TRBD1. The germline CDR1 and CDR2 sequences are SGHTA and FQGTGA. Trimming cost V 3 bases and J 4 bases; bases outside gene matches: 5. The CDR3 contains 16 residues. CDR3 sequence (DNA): TGTGCCAGCAGCTTGGACAGGGGGCTCGGAGGAAACACCATATATTTT. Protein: CASSLDRGLGGNTIYF.

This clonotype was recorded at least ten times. CDR3 protein: CASSQDLSAYYGYTF. The CDR3, as DNA: TGTGCCAGCAGCCAAGATCTGTCGGCCTACTATGGCTACACCTTC. The chain combines TRBV3-1 with TRBJ1-2; D not certain. The CDR3 sequence is 15 residues long. The germline V gene has CDR1 LGHDT and CDR2 YNNKEL (reference sequence). V was cut by 0 bases and J by 3 bases, with 11 bases left in between.

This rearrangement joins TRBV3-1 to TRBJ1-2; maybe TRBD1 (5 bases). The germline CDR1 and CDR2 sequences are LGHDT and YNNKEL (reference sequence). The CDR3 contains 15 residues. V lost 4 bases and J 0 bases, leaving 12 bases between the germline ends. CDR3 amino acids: CASSPGPGSNYGYTF. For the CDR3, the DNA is TGTGCCAGCAGCCCAGGGCCGGGATCTAACTATGGCTACACCTTC.

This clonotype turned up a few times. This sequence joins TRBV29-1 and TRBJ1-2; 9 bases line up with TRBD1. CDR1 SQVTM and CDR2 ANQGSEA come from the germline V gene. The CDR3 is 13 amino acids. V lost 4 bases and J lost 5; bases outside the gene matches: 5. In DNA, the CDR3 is TGCAGCGTTGGGGACAGGGTAGAATATGGCTACACCTTC. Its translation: CSVGDRVEYGYTF.

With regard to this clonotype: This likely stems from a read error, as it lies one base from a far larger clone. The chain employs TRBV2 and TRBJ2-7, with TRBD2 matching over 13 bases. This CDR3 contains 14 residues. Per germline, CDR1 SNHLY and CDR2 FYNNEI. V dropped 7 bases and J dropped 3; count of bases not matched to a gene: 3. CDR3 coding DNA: TGTGCCAGCACCGGACTAGCGGGAGTCTACGAGCAGTACTTC. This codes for CASTGLAGVYEQYF.

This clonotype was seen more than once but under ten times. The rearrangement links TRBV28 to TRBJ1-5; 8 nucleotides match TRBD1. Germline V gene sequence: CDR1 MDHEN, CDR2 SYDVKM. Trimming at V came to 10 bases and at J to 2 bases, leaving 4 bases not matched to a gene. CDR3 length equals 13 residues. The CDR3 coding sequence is TGTGCCATCCAGACAGGGGGCAATCAGCCCCAGCATTTT. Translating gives CAIQTGGNQPQHF. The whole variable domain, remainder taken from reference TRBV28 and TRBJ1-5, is DVKVTQSSRYLVKRTGEKVFLECVQDMDHENMFWYRQDPGLGLRLIYFSYDVKMKEKGDIPEGYSVSREKKERFSLILESASTNQTSMYLCAIQTGGNQPQHFGDGTRLSIL.

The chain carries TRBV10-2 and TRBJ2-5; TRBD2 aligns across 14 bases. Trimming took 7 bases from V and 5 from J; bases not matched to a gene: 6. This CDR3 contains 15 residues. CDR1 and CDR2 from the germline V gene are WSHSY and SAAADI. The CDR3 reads CASTPGLAGVETQYF. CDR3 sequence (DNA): TGCGCCAGCACCCCGGGACTAGCGGGAGTGGAGACCCAGTACTTC.

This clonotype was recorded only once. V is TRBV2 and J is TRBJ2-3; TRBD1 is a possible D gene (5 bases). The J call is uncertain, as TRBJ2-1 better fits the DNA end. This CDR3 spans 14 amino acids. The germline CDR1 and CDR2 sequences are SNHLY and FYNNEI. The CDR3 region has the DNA TGTGCCAGCAGTTTCGACAGCCTGGACAATGAGCAGTTCTTC. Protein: CASSFDSLDNEQFF.